The next 3 T cell receptor beta chains were all read from a single sample in a study of CD8+ T cells in alopecia areata. Extraction of RNA preceded its reverse transcription into cDNA, which served as the sequencing template. Generated by immunoSEQ multiplex PCR, the TCRdb table keeps only in-frame clones and is missing some. This table has 200,000 or so clones, 35% to 45% appearing once. Sample treatment: oral pan-JAK inhibitor, 5-10 mg twice daily. The sample here was CD4+ T cells sorted from blood, taken around week 30, from a patient treated with tofacitinib. These receptors all stem from a human donor with alopecia areata.

The chain recombines TRBV4-1 with TRBJ1-1, with no clear D. The V end lost 0 bases, the J end lost 5 bases, and 13 bases lay between the germline ends. The germline CDR1 and CDR2 sequences are MGHRA and YSYEKL. This CDR3 spans 15 amino acids. Written as DNA, the CDR3 is TGCGCCAGCAGCCAAGAGAATCAGCGTCGAACTGAAGCTTTCTTT. Protein product: CASSQENQRRTEAFF.

As regards this clone: The sample holds other DNA sequences that translate to the same CDR3. The V gene is TRBV5-1, the J gene TRBJ2-7; tentative D call: TRBD1 (6 bases). CDR3 length equals 13 residues. V dropped 2 bases and J dropped 3 bases, with 9 bases sitting between them. The germline CDR1 and CDR2 sequences are SGHRS and YFSETQ. The CDR3 DNA sequence: TGCGCCAGCAGCTTAGGGGGTGGCTACGAGCAGTACTTC. Protein sequence: CASSLGGGYEQYF.

This clone was observed a few times. The rearrangement uses TRBV4-1 and TRBJ2-1; possible D gene TRBD1, 5 bases. The germline gives CDR1 MGHRA, CDR2 YSYEKL. This CDR3 contains 16 residues. Trimming cost V 0 bases and J 6 bases, with 15 bases left between them. The CDR3 here is CASSQEARQRGNEQFF. The CDR3 coding sequence is TGCGCCAGCAGCCAAGAAGCGCGACAAAGGGGCAATGAGCAGTTCTTC.